This TCR beta chain originates from a study of OX40 agonist ivuxolimab in advanced cancers. Study details: Administration of intravenous ivuxolimab to patients occurred every 2 weeks at 0.01 to 10 mg/kg.

The CDR3 has 14 residues. Unmatched junction bases numbered 6, after V lost 5 bases and J lost 2 bases. CDR1 is MNHNS and CDR2 is SASEGT in the germline V gene. In regard to this clone: The antigen is undetermined.

Whole-study findings and limits: Fewer expanded clones were found on average in CD4+ than in CD8+ T cells. Certain nonresponders additionally had low normalized T-cell clonal expansion.

The repertoire was sequenced with immunoSEQ multiplex PCR; TCRdb's copy has only in-frame clones and lacks some. The sample comprises more than 45,000 clones, more than 70% of which are singletons, and over 2% rests with the top ten. The material was CD4+ or CD8+ T cells sorted from blood, obtained in a trial of the OX40 agonist ivuxolimab. The J gene is TRBJ2-7, the V gene TRBV6-1; TRBD1 matches at 7 bases. The receptor's source is an adult with an advanced solid tumor such as melanoma, head and neck, liver or kidney cancer. The DNA of the CDR3 is TGTGCCAGCAGTACAGGGGTAGGAACCTACGAGCAGTACTTC. Amino acids: CASSTGVGTYEQYF.